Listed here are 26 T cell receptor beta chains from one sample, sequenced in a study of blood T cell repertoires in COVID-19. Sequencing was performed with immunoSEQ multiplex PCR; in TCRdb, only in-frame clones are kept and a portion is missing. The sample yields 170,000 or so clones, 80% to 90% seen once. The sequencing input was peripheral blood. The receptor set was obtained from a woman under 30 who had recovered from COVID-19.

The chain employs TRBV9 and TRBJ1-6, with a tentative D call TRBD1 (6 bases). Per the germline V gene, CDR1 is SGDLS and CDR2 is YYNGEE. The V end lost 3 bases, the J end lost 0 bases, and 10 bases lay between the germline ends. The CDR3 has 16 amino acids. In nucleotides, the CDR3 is TGTGCCAGCAGCGGGACAGAGAGCTCCTATAATTCACCCCTCCACTTT. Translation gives CASSGTESSYNSPLHF.

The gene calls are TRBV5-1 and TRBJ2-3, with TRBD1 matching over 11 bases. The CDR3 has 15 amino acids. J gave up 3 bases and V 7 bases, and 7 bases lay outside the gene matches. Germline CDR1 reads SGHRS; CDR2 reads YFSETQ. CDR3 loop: CASGRDRGATDTQYF. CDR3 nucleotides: TGCGCCAGCGGAAGGGACAGGGGGGCTACAGATACGCAGTATTTT. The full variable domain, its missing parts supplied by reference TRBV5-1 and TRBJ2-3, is KAGVTQTPRYLIKTRGQQVTLSCSPISGHRSVSWYQQTPGQGLQFLFEYFSETQRNKGNFPGRFSGRQFSNSRSEMNVSTLELGDSALYLCASGRDRGATDTQYFGPGTRLTVL.

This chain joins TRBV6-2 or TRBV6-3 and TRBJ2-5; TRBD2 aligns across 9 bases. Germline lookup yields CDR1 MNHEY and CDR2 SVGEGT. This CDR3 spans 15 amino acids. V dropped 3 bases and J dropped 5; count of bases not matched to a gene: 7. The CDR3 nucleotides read TGTGCCAGCAGTTATCTCGGACTAGCGAGGGAGACCCAGTACTTC. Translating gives CASSYLGLARETQYF.

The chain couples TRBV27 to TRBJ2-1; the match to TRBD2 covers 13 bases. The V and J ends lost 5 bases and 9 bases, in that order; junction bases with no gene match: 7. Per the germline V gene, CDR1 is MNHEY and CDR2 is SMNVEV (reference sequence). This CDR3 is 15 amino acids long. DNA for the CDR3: TGTGCCAGCAGTGGGACTAGCGGGATTTTTGGTGAGCAGTTCTTC. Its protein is CASSGTSGIFGEQFF.

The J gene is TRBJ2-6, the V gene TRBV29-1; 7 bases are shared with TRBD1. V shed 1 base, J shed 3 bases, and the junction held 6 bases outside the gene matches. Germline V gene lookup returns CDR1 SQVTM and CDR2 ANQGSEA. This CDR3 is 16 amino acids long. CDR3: CSVEGQGENGANVLTF. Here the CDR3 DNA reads TGCAGCGTTGAAGGACAGGGAGAAAATGGGGCCAACGTCCTGACTTTC.

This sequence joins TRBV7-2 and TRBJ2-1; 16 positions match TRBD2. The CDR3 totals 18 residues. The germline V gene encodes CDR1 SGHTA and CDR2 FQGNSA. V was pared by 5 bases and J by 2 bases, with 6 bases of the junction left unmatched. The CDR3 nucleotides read TGTGCCAGCAGCGGGGGACTAGCGGGAGGGCCGCCCTACAATGAGCAGTTCTTC. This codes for CASSGGLAGGPPYNEQFF.

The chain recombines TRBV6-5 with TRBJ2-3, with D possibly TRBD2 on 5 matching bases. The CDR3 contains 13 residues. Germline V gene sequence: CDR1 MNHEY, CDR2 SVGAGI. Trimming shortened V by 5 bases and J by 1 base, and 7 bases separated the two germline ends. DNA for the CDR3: TGTGCCAGCAGTCTACTAGGCACAGATACGCAGTATTTT. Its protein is CASSLLGTDTQYF.

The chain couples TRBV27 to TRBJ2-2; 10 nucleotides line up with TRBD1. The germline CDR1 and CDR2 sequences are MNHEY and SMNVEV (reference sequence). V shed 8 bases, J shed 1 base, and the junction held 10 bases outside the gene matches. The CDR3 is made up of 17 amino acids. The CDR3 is CASGEGQGLLNTGELFF. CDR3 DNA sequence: TGTGCCAGCGGAGAGGGACAGGGGCTCCTGAACACCGGGGAGCTGTTTTTT.

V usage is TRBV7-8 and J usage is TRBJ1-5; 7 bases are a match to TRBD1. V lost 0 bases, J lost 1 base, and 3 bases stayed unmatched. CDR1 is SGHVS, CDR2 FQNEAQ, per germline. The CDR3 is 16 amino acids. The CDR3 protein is CASSLAPRGSNQPQHF. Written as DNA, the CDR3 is TGTGCCAGCAGCTTAGCGCCCAGGGGGAGCAATCAGCCCCAGCATTTT. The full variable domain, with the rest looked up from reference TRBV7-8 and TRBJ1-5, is GAGVSQSPRYKVAKRGQDVALRCDPISGHVSLFWYQQALGQGPEFLTYFQNEAQLDKSGLPSDRFFAERPEGSVSTLKIQRTQQEDSAVYLCASSLAPRGSNQPQHFGDGTRLSIL.

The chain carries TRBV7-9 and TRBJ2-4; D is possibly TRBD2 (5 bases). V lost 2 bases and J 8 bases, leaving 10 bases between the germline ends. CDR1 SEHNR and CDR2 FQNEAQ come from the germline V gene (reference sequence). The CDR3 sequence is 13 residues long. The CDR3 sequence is CASSLSGRYIQYF. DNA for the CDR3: TGTGCCAGCAGCTTAAGCGGAAGGTACATTCAGTACTTC.

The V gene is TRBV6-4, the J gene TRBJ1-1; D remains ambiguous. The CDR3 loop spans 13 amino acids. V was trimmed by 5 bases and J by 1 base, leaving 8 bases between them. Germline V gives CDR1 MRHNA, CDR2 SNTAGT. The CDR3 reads CASSHTSNTEAFF. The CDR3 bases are TGTGCCAGCAGTCATACATCGAACACTGAAGCTTTCTTT.

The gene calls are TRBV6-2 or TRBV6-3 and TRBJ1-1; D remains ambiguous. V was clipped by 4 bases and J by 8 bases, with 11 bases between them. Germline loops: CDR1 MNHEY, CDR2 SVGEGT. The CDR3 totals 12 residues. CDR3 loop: CASSFAGREAFF. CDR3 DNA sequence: TGTGCCAGCAGTTTCGCGGGCAGGGAAGCTTTCTTT.

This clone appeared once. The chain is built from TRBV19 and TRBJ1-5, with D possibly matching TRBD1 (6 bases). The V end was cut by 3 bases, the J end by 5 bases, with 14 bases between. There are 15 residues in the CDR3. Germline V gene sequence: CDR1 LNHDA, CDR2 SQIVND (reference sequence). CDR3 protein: CASSIPPDSDQPQHF. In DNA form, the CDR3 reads TGTGCCAGTAGTATTCCCCCGGACAGCGATCAGCCCCAGCATTTT.

The CDR3 here is CASSAGDGLNEKLFF. The CDR3 nucleotides read TGTGCCAGCAGCGCCGGCGACGGACTAAATGAAAAACTGTTTTTT. This rearrangement joins TRBV5-4 to TRBJ1-4, with unresolved D. The CDR3 contains 15 residues. The V gene lost 4 bases and the J gene lost 5 bases, with 15 bases spanning the gap. Germline CDR1 is SGHNT and CDR2 is YYREEE (reference sequence). Drawing the rest from reference TRBV5-4 and TRBJ1-4, the complete variable domain is ETGVTQSPTHLIKTRGQQVTLRCSSQSGHNTVSWYQQALGQGPQFIFQYYREEENGRGNFPPRFSGLQFPNYSSELNVNALELDDSALYLCASSAGDGLNEKLFFGSGTQLSVL.

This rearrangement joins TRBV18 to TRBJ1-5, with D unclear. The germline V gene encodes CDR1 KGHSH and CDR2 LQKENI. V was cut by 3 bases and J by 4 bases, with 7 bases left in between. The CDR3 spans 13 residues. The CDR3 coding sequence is TGTGCCAGCTCACCGTTCAGTAATCAGCCCCAGCATTTT. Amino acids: CASSPFSNQPQHF.

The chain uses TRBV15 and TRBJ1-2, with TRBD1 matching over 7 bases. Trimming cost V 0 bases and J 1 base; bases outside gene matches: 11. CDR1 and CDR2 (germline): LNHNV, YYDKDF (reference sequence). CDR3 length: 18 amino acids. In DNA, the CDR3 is TGTGCCACCAGCAGAGATCGTGGGGGAGGACAGGTTAACTATGGCTACACCTTC. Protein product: CATSRDRGGGQVNYGYTF. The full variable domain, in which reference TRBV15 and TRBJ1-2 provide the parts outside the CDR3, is DAMVIQNPRYQVTQFGKPVTLSCSQTLNHNVMYWYQQKSSQAPKLLFHYYDKDFNNEADTPDNFQSRRPNTSFCFLDIRSPGLGDTAMYLCATSRDRGGGQVNYGYTFGSGTRLTVV.

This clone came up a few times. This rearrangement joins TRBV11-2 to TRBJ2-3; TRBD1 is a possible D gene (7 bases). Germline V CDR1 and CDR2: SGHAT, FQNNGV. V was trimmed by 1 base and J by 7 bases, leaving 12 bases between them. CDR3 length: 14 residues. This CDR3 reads CASSLARGANTQYF. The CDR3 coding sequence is TGTGCCAGCAGCTTAGCCAGGGGGGCAAATACGCAGTATTTT.

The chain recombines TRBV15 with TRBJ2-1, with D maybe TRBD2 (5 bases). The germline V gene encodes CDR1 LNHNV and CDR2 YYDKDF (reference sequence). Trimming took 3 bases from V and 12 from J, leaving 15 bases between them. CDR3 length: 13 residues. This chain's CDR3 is CATSRGPERTQFF. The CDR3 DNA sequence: TGTGCCACCAGCAGGGGTCCAGAGCGGACGCAGTTCTTC.

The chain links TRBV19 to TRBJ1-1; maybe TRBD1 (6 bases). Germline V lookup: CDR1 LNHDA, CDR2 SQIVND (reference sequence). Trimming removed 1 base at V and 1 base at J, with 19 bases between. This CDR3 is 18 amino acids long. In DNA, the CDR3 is TGTGCCAGTAGTATAGCTTCTTGGTCGGGACAAAGGAACACTGAAGCTTTCTTT. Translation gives CASSIASWSGQRNTEAFF.

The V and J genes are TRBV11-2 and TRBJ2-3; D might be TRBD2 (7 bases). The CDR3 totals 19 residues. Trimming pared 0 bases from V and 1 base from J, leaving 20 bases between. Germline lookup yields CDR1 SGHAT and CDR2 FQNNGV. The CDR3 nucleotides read TGTGCCAGCAGCTTAGATCCGGGGGGCTATAACCTAGGCACAGATACGCAGTATTTT. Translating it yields CASSLDPGGYNLGTDTQYF.

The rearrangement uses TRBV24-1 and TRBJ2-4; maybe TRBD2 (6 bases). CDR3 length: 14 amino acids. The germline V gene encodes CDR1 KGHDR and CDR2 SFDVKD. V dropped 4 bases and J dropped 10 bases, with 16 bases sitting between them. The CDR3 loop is CATSDALTGGIQYF. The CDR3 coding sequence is TGTGCCACCAGTGACGCCCTTACCGGGGGTATTCAGTACTTC.

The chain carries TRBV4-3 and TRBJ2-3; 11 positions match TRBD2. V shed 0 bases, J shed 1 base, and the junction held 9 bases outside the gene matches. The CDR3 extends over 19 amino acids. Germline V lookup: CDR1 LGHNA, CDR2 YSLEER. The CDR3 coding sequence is TGCGCCAGCAGCCAAGATAATACGGGACTAGCGGCCCGCACAGATACGCAGTATTTT. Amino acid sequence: CASSQDNTGLAARTDTQYF.

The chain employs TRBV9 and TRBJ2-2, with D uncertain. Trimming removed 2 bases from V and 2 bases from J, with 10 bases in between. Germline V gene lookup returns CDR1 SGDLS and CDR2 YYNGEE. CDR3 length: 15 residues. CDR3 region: CASSVTGLNTGELFF. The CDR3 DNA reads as TGTGCCAGCAGCGTGACGGGTCTCAACACCGGGGAGCTGTTTTTT.

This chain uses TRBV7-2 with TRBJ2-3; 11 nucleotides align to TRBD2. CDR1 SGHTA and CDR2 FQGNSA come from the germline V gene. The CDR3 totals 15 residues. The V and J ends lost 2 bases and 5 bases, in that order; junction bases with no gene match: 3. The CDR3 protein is CASSLLAGGQDTQYF. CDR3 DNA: TGTGCCAGCAGCTTATTAGCGGGGGGGCAAGATACGCAGTATTTT.

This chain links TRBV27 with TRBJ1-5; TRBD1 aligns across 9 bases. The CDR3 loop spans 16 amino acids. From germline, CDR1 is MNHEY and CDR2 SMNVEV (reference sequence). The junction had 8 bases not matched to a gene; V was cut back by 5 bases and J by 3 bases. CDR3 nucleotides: TGTGCCAGCAGTCCAAGACAGGGGGTTACCAATCAGCCCCAGCATTTT. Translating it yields CASSPRQGVTNQPQHF.

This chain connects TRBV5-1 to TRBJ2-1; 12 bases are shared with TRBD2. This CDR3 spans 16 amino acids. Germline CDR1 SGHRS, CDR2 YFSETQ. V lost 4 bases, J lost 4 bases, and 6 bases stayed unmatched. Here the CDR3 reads CASSEMTSGGYNEQFF. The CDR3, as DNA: TGCGCCAGCAGCGAGATGACTAGCGGGGGTTACAATGAGCAGTTCTTC.